Listed here are 26 T cell receptor beta chains from one sample, sequenced in a study of technical replicates of blood from several donors. The protocol was immunoSEQ multiplex PCR, while the TCRdb copy is restricted to in-frame clones and leaves out a portion. The sample lists roughly 76,000 clones, around 85% occurring once. The sample taken for sequencing was PBMCs. The receptors here all came from a human donor in good health. Some clones in this sample may be carry-over from other donors' samples.

The chain recombines TRBV13 with TRBJ2-2; 7 bases agree with TRBD2. CDR1 is PRHDT, CDR2 FYEKMQ, per germline (reference sequence). V shed 11 bases, J shed 3 bases, and the junction held 9 bases outside the gene matches. The CDR3 loop spans 14 amino acids. CDR3 DNA sequence: TGTGCCTCACGGGCTAGCGGCTACACCGGGGAGCTGTTTTTT. Amino acid sequence: CASRASGYTGELFF. Variable domain in full (rest from reference TRBV13 and TRBJ2-2): AAGVIQSPRHLIKEKRETATLKCYPIPRHDTVYWYQQGPGQDPQFLISFYEKMQSDKGSIPDRFSAQQFSDYHSELNMSSLELGDSALYFCASRASGYTGELFFGEGSRLTVL.

The chain joins TRBV18 to TRBJ2-1; TRBD2 agrees at 8 bases. The CDR3 is 15 residues long. Germline V CDR1 and CDR2: KGHSH, LQKENI. V lost 6 bases, J lost 6 bases, and 10 bases stayed unmatched. The CDR3 bases are TGTGCCAGCTCCCCCGAGCGGGAGCTGGTCAATGAGCAGTTCTTC. This codes for CASSPERELVNEQFF.

The gene calls are TRBV2 and TRBJ2-5, with D uncertain. Trimming left V 4 bases short and J 4 bases short, with 7 bases between. CDR3 length: 12 residues. CDR1 is SNHLY, CDR2 FYNNEI, per germline. The CDR3 nucleotides read TGTGCCAGCAGTGTGCGAGGAGAGACCCAGTACTTC. Amino acid sequence: CASSVRGETQYF.

The chain joins TRBV4-3 to TRBJ2-7; D perhaps matches TRBD1 (6 bases). Looked up from germline, CDR1 is LGHNA and CDR2 is YSLEER. This CDR3 comprises 13 residues. With 8 bases removed from V and 3 bases from J, the gap between germline ends came to 14 bases. CDR3 nucleotides: TGCGCCAGCGCCTACAGGGACAACTACGAGCAGTACTTC. This encodes CASAYRDNYEQYF.

J is TRBJ1-3 and V is TRBV7-8; no clear D. V lost 1 base and J lost 4, with 8 bases in between. The CDR3 has 14 amino acids. The germline V gene has CDR1 SGHVS and CDR2 FQNEAQ. The CDR3 DNA follows: TGTGCCAGCAGCTTAGGCGGGGAGGGAAACACCATATATTTT. Translation: CASSLGGEGNTIYF.

The chain links TRBV18 to TRBJ1-4; D is perhaps TRBD1 (6 bases). The CDR3 totals 15 residues. In germline, CDR1 is KGHSH, CDR2 LQKENI. V lost 3 bases, J lost 2 bases, and 10 bases lay in between. In DNA form, the CDR3 reads TGTGCCAGCTCACCCGACAGGTCGACTAATGAAAAACTGTTTTTT. It yields the protein CASSPDRSTNEKLFF.

The rearrangement joins TRBV5-4 to TRBJ2-1; 8 nucleotides agree with TRBD2. Germline assignment: CDR1 SGHNT and CDR2 YYREEE (reference sequence). V shed 1 base and J 7 bases; nucleotides not matched to a gene: 4. The CDR3 runs to 14 residues. The CDR3 loop reads CASSLMASGNEQFF. In nucleotides, the CDR3 is TGTGCCAGCAGCTTGATGGCTAGCGGGAATGAGCAGTTCTTC.

CDR3 amino acids: CASSLGELREQYF. The DNA for the CDR3 is TGCGCCAGCAGCCTCGGGGAGTTGCGCGAGCAGTACTTC. The chain carries TRBV5-1 and TRBJ2-7, with D tentatively TRBD2 (5 bases). Per germline, CDR1 SGHRS and CDR2 YFSETQ. With 4 bases removed from V and 6 bases from J, the gap between germline ends came to 14 bases. This CDR3 comprises 13 residues.

This clone was seen a few times. This sequence joins TRBV19 and TRBJ1-1; D is possibly TRBD1 (6 bases). V lost 3 bases and J 5 bases, leaving 16 bases between the germline ends. Germline loops: CDR1 LNHDA, CDR2 SQIVND (reference sequence). The CDR3 sequence is 15 residues long. The CDR3 DNA follows: TGTGCCAGTAGTATTGGTCGGGGGGCCAGGACTGAAGCTTTCTTT. Its protein product is CASSIGRGARTEAFF.

The chain recombines TRBV5-1 with TRBJ1-1; D not resolved. V shed 5 bases and J shed 8 bases, with 16 bases lying between them. The length of the CDR3 is 13 residues. The germline gives CDR1 SGHRS, CDR2 YFSETQ. CDR3 sequence: CASSPTAEREAFF. DNA for the CDR3: TGCGCCAGCAGTCCGACGGCCGAGAGGGAAGCTTTCTTT. Full variable domain (remainder filled in from reference TRBV5-1 and TRBJ1-1): KAGVTQTPRYLIKTRGQQVTLSCSPISGHRSVSWYQQTPGQGLQFLFEYFSETQRNKGNFPGRFSGRQFSNSRSEMNVSTLELGDSALYLCASSPTAEREAFFGQGTRLTVV.

The chain has TRBV25-1 and TRBJ2-7; weak D call: TRBD2 (5 bases). V dropped 6 bases and J dropped 4 bases, with 10 bases sitting between them. The CDR3 sequence is 12 residues long. Germline CDR1 and CDR2: MGHDK and SYGVNS. In DNA, the CDR3 is TGTGCCAGCAGGGCCGGGGTTTACGAGCAGTACTTC. Protein product: CASRAGVYEQYF.

The chain employs TRBV28 and TRBJ2-1, with TRBD1 matching 7 bases. Trimming at V came to 5 bases and at J to 8 bases, leaving 30 bases not matched to a gene. The germline V gene has CDR1 MDHEN and CDR2 SYDVKM. The CDR3 has 21 residues. The CDR3 region has the DNA TGTGCCAGCAGTCCGCCCGTTGTTCAGGGGGTAAGAGGGGGCCTAAAGGATGAGCAGTTCTTC. It yields the protein CASSPPVVQGVRGGLKDEQFF.

The chain couples TRBV5-4 to TRBJ2-3; 10 positions agree with TRBD2. CDR3 length: 16 residues. The trim removed 5 bases at V and 6 bases at J, leaving 12 bases unmatched. The germline V gene has CDR1 SGHNT and CDR2 YYREEE (reference sequence). CDR3 region: CASRPEGTSATDTQYF. CDR3 nucleotide sequence: TGTGCCAGCAGACCGGAGGGGACTAGCGCCACCGATACGCAGTATTTT.

V gene TRBV4-3 combines with J gene TRBJ2-1; a possible D gene is TRBD2 (6 bases). This CDR3 contains 16 residues. Trimming left V 1 base short and J 3 bases short, with 13 bases between. Per the germline V gene, CDR1 is LGHNA and CDR2 is YSLEER. CDR3 region: CASSQGRAGLYNEQFF. For the CDR3, the DNA is TGCGCCAGCAGCCAAGGACGGGCGGGACTCTACAATGAGCAGTTCTTC.

This chain connects TRBV4-3 to TRBJ2-7, with TRBD2 matching 10 bases. Looked up from germline, CDR1 is LGHNA and CDR2 is YSLEER. The CDR3 extends over 15 amino acids. The J segment lost 3 bases and the V segment lost 1 base, leaving 3 bases of the junction unmatched. For the CDR3, the DNA is TGCGCCAGCAGCCAAGCGCTAGCGGGAGACTACGAGCAGTACTTC. Its translation: CASSQALAGDYEQYF.

This sequence joins TRBV4-3 and TRBJ2-3; tentative D call: TRBD1 (5 bases). This CDR3 has 16 residues. The germline V gene has CDR1 LGHNA and CDR2 YSLEER. Trimming removed 3 bases from V and 0 bases from J, with 13 bases in between. As DNA, the CDR3 is TGCGCCAGCAGCCAGTCTGGGGCCGGGAGCACAGATACGCAGTATTTT. Translated: CASSQSGAGSTDTQYF.

J is TRBJ2-3 and V is TRBV6-6; TRBD1 aligns across 8 bases. The germline gives CDR1 MNHNY, CDR2 SVGAGI (reference sequence). J was trimmed by 2 bases and V by 7 bases; bases with no gene match: 5. CDR3 size: 14 residues. CDR3 nucleotides: TGTGCCAGCAACCGGGACAGGCCCACAGATACGCAGTATTTT. Its protein product is CASNRDRPTDTQYF.

V and J are TRBV21-1 and TRBJ2-1; the D call of TRBD2 is as the table states it, not checked on the DNA. TRBV21-1 is a listed pseudogene. There are 17 residues in the CDR3. CDR3 DNA sequence: TGTGCCAGCACTATCCGGGGACTAGCGGGGACCTACAATGAGCAGTTCTTC. Encoded protein: CASTIRGLAGTYNEQFF.

The rearrangement uses TRBV6-1 and TRBJ1-5; 9 positions match TRBD1. This CDR3 has 15 residues. Germline lookup yields CDR1 MNHNS and CDR2 SASEGT. With 6 bases clipped from V and 6 bases from J, the junction kept 9 bases outside the gene matches. Here the CDR3 DNA reads TGTGCCAGCAGACAGGGGGCCGACGTAACTCAGCCCCAGCATTTT. Amino acid sequence: CASRQGADVTQPQHF.

This chain joins TRBV4-2 and TRBJ2-1, with 12 bases aligning to TRBD2. Germline loops: CDR1 LGHNA, CDR2 YNFKEQ. This CDR3 has 21 residues. The V and J ends lost 0 bases and 0 bases, in that order; junction bases with no gene match: 12. CDR3 in amino acids: CASSQEGWRLAGGSSYNEQFF. CDR3 coding DNA: TGTGCCAGCAGCCAAGAAGGATGGAGGCTAGCGGGGGGGAGCTCCTACAATGAGCAGTTCTTC.

This sequence joins TRBV5-1 and TRBJ1-3; the D is unclear. The CDR3 loop spans 18 amino acids. CDR1 is SGHRS, CDR2 YFSETQ, per germline. The germline V and J ends were trimmed by 0 bases and 0 bases, with 16 bases remaining between them. The CDR3: CASSLGGQVPSSGNTIYF. In DNA form, the CDR3 reads TGCGCCAGCAGCTTGGGAGGGCAGGTTCCCTCCTCTGGAAACACCATATATTTT.

The CDR3 DNA reads as TGTGCCATCAATAGAGCGGGAACCGGGGAGCTGTTTTTT. Residues: CAINRAGTGELFF. The gene calls are TRBV10-3 and TRBJ2-2; 7 positions match TRBD2. Germline CDR1 ENHRY, CDR2 SYGVKD. The CDR3 loop spans 13 amino acids. V lost 7 bases to trimming and J lost 5 bases; unmatched junction nucleotides: 4.

The chain employs TRBV4-3 and TRBJ1-6; TRBD1 matches at 8 bases. The CDR3 runs 15 residues. Germline V CDR1 and CDR2: LGHNA, YSLEER. V shed 5 bases and J 7 bases; nucleotides not matched to a gene: 7. CDR3 sequence (DNA): TGCGCCAGCAGCACAGGGACAGGTCGGAATTCACCCCTCCACTTT. Its protein product is CASSTGTGRNSPLHF.

V usage is TRBV5-4 and J usage is TRBJ2-7, with TRBD2 identical over 8 bases. The CDR3 consists of 14 residues. The J segment lost 6 bases and the V segment lost 9 bases, leaving 14 bases of the junction unmatched. Germline CDR1 SGHNT, CDR2 YYREEE (reference sequence). CDR3 sequence (DNA): TGTGCCATCCCCGGGGGGGGCCACTCGGGCGAGCAGTACTTC. Translating gives CAIPGGGHSGEQYF. The whole variable domain, filled in from reference TRBV5-4 and TRBJ2-7, reads ETGVTQSPTHLIKTRGQQVTLRCSSQSGHNTVSWYQQALGQGPQFIFQYYREEENGRGNFPPRFSGLQFPNYSSELNVNALELDDSALYLCAIPGGGHSGEQYFGPGTRLTVT.

The J gene is TRBJ2-5, the V gene TRBV2; TRBD2 aligns across 10 bases. The CDR3 spans 15 residues. Trimming at V came to 6 bases and at J to 7 bases, leaving 11 bases not matched to a gene. Germline lookup yields CDR1 SNHLY and CDR2 FYNNEI. The CDR3 coding sequence is TGTGCCAGCAGGCCTAGGGGACTAGCGACTGGGACCCAGTACTTC. This sequence encodes CASRPRGLATGTQYF.

The rearrangement links TRBV7-2 to TRBJ2-3, with a weak D call TRBD2 (7 bases). This CDR3 is 16 amino acids long. Germline CDR1 reads SGHTA; CDR2 reads FQGNSA. V was cut by 3 bases and J by 4 bases, with 17 bases left in between. The CDR3 sequence: CASSFSMGGRSDTQYF. CDR3 in DNA: TGTGCCAGCAGCTTCTCAATGGGGGGGCGATCAGATACGCAGTATTTT. Together with reference TRBV7-2 and TRBJ2-3, the CDR3 gives the full variable domain: GAGVSQSPSNKVTEKGKDVELRCDPISGHTALYWYRQSLGQGLEFLIYFQGNSAPDKSGLPSDRFSAERTGGSVSTLTIQRTQQEDSAVYLCASSFSMGGRSDTQYFGPGTRLTVL.